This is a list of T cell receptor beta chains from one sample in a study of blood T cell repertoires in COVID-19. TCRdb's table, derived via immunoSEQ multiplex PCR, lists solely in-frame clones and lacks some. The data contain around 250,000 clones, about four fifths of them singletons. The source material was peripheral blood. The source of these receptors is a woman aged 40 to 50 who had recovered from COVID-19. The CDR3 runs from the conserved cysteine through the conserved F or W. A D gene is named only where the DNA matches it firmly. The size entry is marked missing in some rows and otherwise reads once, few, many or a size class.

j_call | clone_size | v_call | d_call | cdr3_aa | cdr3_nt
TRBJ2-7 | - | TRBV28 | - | CASSLYFYEQYF | TGTGCCAGCAGTTTATACTTCTACGAGCAGTACTTC
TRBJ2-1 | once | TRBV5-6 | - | CASSLVVGRYNEQFF | TGTGCCAGCAGCTTGGTGGTCGGGAGATACAATGAGCAGTTCTTC
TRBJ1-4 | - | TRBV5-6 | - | CASSLRRAPEKLFF | TGTGCCAGCAGCTTGCGCAGGGCCCCTGAAAAACTGTTTTTT
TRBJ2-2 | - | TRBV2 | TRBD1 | CASKYGTGRPLGTGELFF | TGTGCCAGCAAGTACGGGACAGGGAGGCCATTGGGCACCGGGGAGCTGTTTTTT
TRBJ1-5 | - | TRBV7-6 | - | CASSLATPGGNQPQHF | TGTGCCAGCAGCTTAGCGACTCCGGGAGGCAATCAGCCCCAGCATTTT
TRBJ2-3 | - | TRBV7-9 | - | CASSLHGGLTDTQYF | TGTGCCAGCAGCTTACACGGGGGTCTCACAGATACGCAGTATTTT
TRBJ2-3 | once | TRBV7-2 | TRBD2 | CASSFLAGVTDTQYF | TGTGCCAGCAGCTTTCTGGCGGGGGTCACAGATACGCAGTATTTT
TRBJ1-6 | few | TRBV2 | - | CASRTTYATSLHF | TGTGCCAGCAGGACAACGTATGCCACATCCCTCCACTTT
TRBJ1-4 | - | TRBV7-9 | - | CASSLDRGETNEKLFF | TGTGCCAGCAGCTTAGATCGCGGGGAGACTAATGAAAAACTGTTTTTT
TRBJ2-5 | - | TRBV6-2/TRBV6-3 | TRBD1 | CASSARDSQETQYF | TGTGCCAGCAGTGCCCGGGACAGCCAAGAGACCCAGTACTTC
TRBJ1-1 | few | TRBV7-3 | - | CASSPGGRPEAFF | TGTGCCAGCAGCCCGGGGGGCCGCCCTGAAGCTTTCTTT
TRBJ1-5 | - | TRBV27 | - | CASSLGRDSGGNQPQHF | TGTGCCAGCAGTTTGGGGAGGGACTCCGGAGGTAATCAGCCCCAGCATTTT
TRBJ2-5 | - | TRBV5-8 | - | CASSPQETQYF | TGTGCCAGCAGCCCTCAAGAGACCCAGTACTTC
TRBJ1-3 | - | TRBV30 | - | CAWSVLRGEGPGNTIYF | TGTGCCTGGAGTGTACTAAGAGGGGAGGGGCCTGGAAACACCATATATTTT
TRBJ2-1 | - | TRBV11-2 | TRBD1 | CASSFDRGQYNEQFF | TGTGCCAGCAGCTTCGACAGGGGGCAATACAATGAGCAGTTCTTC
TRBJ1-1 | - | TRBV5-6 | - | CASSSWGGPNTEAFF | TGTGCCAGCAGCTCGTGGGGGGGACCGAACACTGAAGCTTTCTTT
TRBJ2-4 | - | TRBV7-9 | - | CASTILGQSENIQYF | TGTGCCAGCACCATCCTGGGACAATCTGAAAACATTCAGTACTTC
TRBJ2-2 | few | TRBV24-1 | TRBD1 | CATSDLTGGSHGELFF | TGTGCCACCAGTGATTTAACAGGGGGAAGTCACGGGGAGCTGTTTTTT
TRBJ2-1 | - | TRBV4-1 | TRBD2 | CASSPQGGGPSEQFF | TGCGCCAGCAGCCCCCAAGGCGGGGGGCCGAGTGAGCAGTTCTTC
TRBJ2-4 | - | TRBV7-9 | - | CASRSDRAKNIQYF | TGTGCCAGCAGGTCCGACAGAGCCAAAAACATTCAGTACTTC
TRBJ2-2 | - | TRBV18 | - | CASNGMTSPGELFF | TGTGCCAGCAACGGGATGACGTCCCCCGGGGAGCTGTTTTTT
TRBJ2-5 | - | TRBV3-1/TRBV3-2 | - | CASSHPETQYF | TGTGCCAGCAGTCATCCAGAGACCCAGTACTTC
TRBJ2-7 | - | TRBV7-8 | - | CASSLQGPEQYF | TGTGCCAGCAGCCTACAGGGTCCCGAGCAGTACTTC
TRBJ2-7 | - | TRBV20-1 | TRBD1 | CSASGQGGSYEQYF | TGCAGTGCTAGTGGACAGGGGGGTTCGTACGAGCAGTACTTC
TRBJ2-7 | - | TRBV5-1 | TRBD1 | CASSFALDRGTYEQYF | TGCGCCAGCAGCTTCGCGTTGGACAGGGGGACCTACGAGCAGTACTTC
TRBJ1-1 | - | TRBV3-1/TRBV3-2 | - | CASSQEDKNTEAFF | TGTGCCAGCAGCCAAGAGGACAAGAACACTGAAGCTTTCTTT
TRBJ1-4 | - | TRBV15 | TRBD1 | CATSREQGADEKLFF | TGTGCCACCAGCAGAGAACAGGGGGCTGACGAAAAACTGTTTTTT
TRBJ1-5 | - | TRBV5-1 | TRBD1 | CASSSGQGNNQPQHF | TGCGCCAGCAGCTCCGGACAGGGGAACAATCAGCCCCAGCATTTT
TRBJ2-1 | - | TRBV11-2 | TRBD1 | CASSFNNRGAYNEQFF | TGTGCCAGCAGCTTTAATAACAGGGGGGCCTACAATGAGCAGTTCTTC
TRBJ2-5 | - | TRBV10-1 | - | CASSESGRTETQYF | TGCGCCAGCAGTGAGTCGGGGAGAACGGAGACCCAGTACTTC
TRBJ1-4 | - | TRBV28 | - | CASSLFRGTNEKLFF | TGTGCCAGCAGTTTATTTCGGGGTACTAATGAAAAACTGTTTTTT
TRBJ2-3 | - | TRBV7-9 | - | CASSLTEAPSTDTQYF | TGTGCCAGCAGCTTAACGGAGGCGCCTAGCACAGATACGCAGTATTTT
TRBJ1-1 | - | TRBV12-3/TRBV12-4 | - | CASSLLGATEAFF | TGTGCCAGCAGTTTACTGGGGGCCACTGAAGCTTTCTTT
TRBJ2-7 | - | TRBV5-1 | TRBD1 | CASSLGTGGYEQYF | TGCGCCAGCAGCTTAGGGACAGGGGGTTACGAGCAGTACTTC
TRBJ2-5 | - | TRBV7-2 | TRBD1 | CASRRQTGFETQYF | TGTGCCAGCAGGAGACAGACAGGGTTCGAGACCCAGTACTTC
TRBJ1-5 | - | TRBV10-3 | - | CAISPRQEDQPQHF | TGTGCCATCAGTCCTAGACAGGAAGATCAGCCCCAGCATTTT
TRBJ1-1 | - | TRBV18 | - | CASSPPNRDITEAFF | TGTGCCAGCTCACCACCGAACAGGGATATCACTGAAGCTTTCTTT
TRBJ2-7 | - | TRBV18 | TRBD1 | CASSGGTGGYEQYF | TGTGCCAGCTCAGGAGGAACAGGGGGCTACGAGCAGTACTTC
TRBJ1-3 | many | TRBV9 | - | CASRGRNEQGSSGNTIYF | TGTGCCAGCAGAGGACGAAACGAACAGGGTTCTTCTGGAAACACCATATATTTT
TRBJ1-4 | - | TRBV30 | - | CAWSAKFNEKLFF | TGTGCCTGGAGTGCCAAATTTAATGAAAAACTGTTTTTT
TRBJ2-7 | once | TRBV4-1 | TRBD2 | CASSQTPAGGLGEQYF | TGCGCCAGCAGCCAAACCCCAGCGGGGGGTTTGGGCGAGCAGTACTTC
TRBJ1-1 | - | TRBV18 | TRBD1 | CASSHGQEMNTEAFF | TGTGCCAGCTCGCACGGACAGGAGATGAACACTGAAGCTTTCTTT
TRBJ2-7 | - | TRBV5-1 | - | CASSLGGNSYEQYF | TGCGCCAGCAGCTTGGGAGGGAACTCCTACGAGCAGTACTTC
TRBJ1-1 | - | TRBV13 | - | CASSFGIDGVLGEAFF | TGTGCCAGCAGCTTCGGCATTGACGGGGTTTTAGGAGAAGCTTTCTTT